This TCR beta chain was documented in a study of OX40 agonist ivuxolimab in advanced cancers. Study-level information: Those treated in dose escalation had hepatocellular carcinoma, melanoma, renal cell cancer or head and neck cancer. Prior anti-PD-1, anti-PD-L1 or anti-CTLA-4 therapy was allowed; 40% to 50% had some.

This table comes from immunoSEQ multiplex PCR, and its TCRdb copy is limited to in-frame clones, with some not included. The profile covers 44,000 or so clones, with just over 90% appearing a single time and 19% taken by the ten largest. Sequenced material: CD4+ or CD8+ T cells sorted from blood, taken in a trial of the OX40 agonist ivuxolimab. This sequence was found in an adult with an advanced solid tumor such as melanoma, head and neck, liver or kidney cancer.

The CDR3 is CASGGLNTGELFF. The CDR3 region has the DNA TGTGCCAGCGGGGGACTTAACACCGGGGAGCTGTTTTTT. The gene calls are TRBV7-9 and TRBJ2-2; maybe TRBD2 (6 bases). The germline CDR1 and CDR2 sequences are SEHNR and FQNEAQ (reference sequence). The length of the CDR3 is 13 residues. Trimming removed 8 bases from V and 2 bases from J, with 9 bases in between.